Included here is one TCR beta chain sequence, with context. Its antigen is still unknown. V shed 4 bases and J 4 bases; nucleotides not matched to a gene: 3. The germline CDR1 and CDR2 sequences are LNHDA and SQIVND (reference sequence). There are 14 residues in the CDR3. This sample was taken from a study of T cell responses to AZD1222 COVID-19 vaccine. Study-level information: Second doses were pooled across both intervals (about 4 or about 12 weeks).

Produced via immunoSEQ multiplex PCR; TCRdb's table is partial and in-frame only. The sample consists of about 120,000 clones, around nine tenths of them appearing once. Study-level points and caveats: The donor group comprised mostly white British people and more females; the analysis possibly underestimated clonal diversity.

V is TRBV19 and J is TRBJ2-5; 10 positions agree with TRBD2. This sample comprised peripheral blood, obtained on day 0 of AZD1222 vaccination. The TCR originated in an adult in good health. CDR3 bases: TGTGCCAGTAGTAAAGCGGGGGGGCCAGAGACCCAGTACTTC. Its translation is CASSKAGGPETQYF.